Presented here are 13 T cell receptor beta chains from one specimen sequenced in a study of shared clonotypes between healthy human individuals. Repertoires were generated with immunoSEQ multiplex PCR, while TCRdb's copy carries only in-frame clones and drops some. Of 450,000 or so clones listed, approximately 71% are singletons. The source material was PBMCs. The receptors stem from a woman aged 40 to 50 in good health. Some clones in this sample may be carry-over from other donors' samples.

Only one count was recorded for this clone. This likely stems from a read error, as it lies one base from a far larger clone. The chain links TRBV4-1 to TRBJ2-6; no firm D call. This CDR3 comprises 14 residues. Germline V CDR1 and CDR2: MGHRA, YSYEKL. For the CDR3, the DNA is TGCGCCAGCGGCCAAGATTCTGGGGCCAACGTCCTGACTTTC. Encoded protein: CASGQDSGANVLTF.

This clone was counted between two and nine times. The chain joins TRBV6-1 to TRBJ2-7; D is perhaps TRBD1 (5 bases). This CDR3 contains 15 residues. The germline gives CDR1 MNHNS, CDR2 SASEGT. Trimming stripped 0 bases from V and 1 base from J, with 10 bases between. The CDR3 DNA sequence: TGTGCCAGCAGTGAAGCGCACAGGAGTTCCTACGAGCAGTACTTC. Translated, it gives CASSEAHRSSYEQYF.

A word on this clone: A far larger clone is off by one base, so a read error is likely. This chain links TRBV7-3 with TRBJ1-1; D is uncertain. CDR3 length: 13 amino acids. Germline CDR1 is SGHTA and CDR2 is FQGTGA. The DNA for the CDR3 is TGTGCCAGCAGCTTATCCAGGAACAATGAAGCTTTCTTT. It specifies CASSLSRNNEAFF. Full variable domain (rest looked up from reference TRBV7-3 and TRBJ1-1): GAGVSQTPSNKVTEKGKYVELRCDPISGHTALYWYRQSLGQGPEFLIYFQGTGAADDSGLPNDRFFAVRPEGSVSTLKIQRTERGDSAVYLCASSLSRNNEAFFGQGTRLTVV.

This clone appeared once. The rearrangement links TRBV7-8 to TRBJ2-2, with D maybe TRBD1 (5 bases). V lost 5 bases to trimming and J lost 0 bases, with 16 bases between them. Germline V lookup: CDR1 SGHVS, CDR2 FQNEAQ. This CDR3 has 17 residues. CDR3 nucleotides: TGTGCCAGCAGCGAGCCGACAGCCACCGCGAACACCGGGGAGCTGTTTTTT. It specifies CASSEPTATANTGELFF.

The rearrangement uses TRBV29-1 and TRBJ2-5, with TRBD1 matching 8 bases. The CDR3 is made up of 13 amino acids. With V trimmed by 5 bases and J by 1 base, 3 bases remained unmatched. Germline values: CDR1 SQVTM, CDR2 ANQGSEA. The CDR3 region is CSVRRGRQETQYF. DNA for the CDR3: TGCAGCGTTCGCAGGGGGCGCCAAGAGACCCAGTACTTC.

The table lists this clone with a few counts. The same CDR3 can be traced to other DNA sequences in this sample. The J gene is TRBJ2-7, the V gene TRBV9; D remains unclear. Trimming pared 1 base from V and 0 bases from J, leaving 8 bases between. CDR3 length equals 14 residues. From germline, CDR1 is SGDLS and CDR2 YYNGEE. The CDR3 spells CASSVSTASYEQYF. The DNA of the CDR3 is TGTGCCAGCAGCGTAAGTACAGCCTCCTACGAGCAGTACTTC.

A word on this clone: A far larger clone is off by one base, so a read error is likely. This chain joins TRBV30 and TRBJ2-2, with D perhaps TRBD2 (6 bases). The CDR3 is made up of 15 amino acids. V lost 5 bases, J lost 5 bases, and 18 bases lay in between. Germline V gene lookup returns CDR1 GTSNPN and CDR2 SVGIG (reference sequence). The CDR3 spells CAWGGSSRDTGELFF. CDR3 bases: TGTGCCTGGGGTGGCAGCTCGCGGGATACCGGGGAGCTGTTTTTT. The whole variable domain, remainder taken from reference TRBV30 and TRBJ2-2, is SQTIHQWPATLVQPVGSPLSLECTVEGTSNPNLYWYRQAAGRGLQLLFYSVGIGQISSEVPQNLSASRPQDRQFILSSKKLLLSDSGFYLCAWGGSSRDTGELFFGEGSRLTVL.

The chain recombines TRBV7-3 with TRBJ2-1, with 12 bases lining up with TRBD2. With V trimmed by 5 bases and J by 10 bases, 6 bases remained unmatched. CDR1 is SGHTA, CDR2 FQGTGA, per germline. The length of the CDR3 is 14 residues. CDR3 sequence: CASSIGLAGQEQFF. For the CDR3, the DNA is TGTGCCAGCAGCATCGGACTAGCGGGACAGGAGCAGTTCTTC.

The chain uses TRBV27 and TRBJ2-7; 10 bases agree with TRBD2. The CDR3 runs to 15 residues. Per the germline V gene, CDR1 is MNHEY and CDR2 is SMNVEV (reference sequence). V shed 5 bases and J 7 bases; nucleotides not matched to a gene: 11. CDR3 DNA: TGTGCCAGCAGTCCCGGAAGCGGGAGGGCCAGGGAGCAGTACTTC. Protein sequence: CASSPGSGRAREQYF.

Details on this clone: A much larger clonotype is one base distant, so this may be a read error. Other DNA sequences within the sample encode an identical CDR3. The rearrangement joins TRBV28 to TRBJ2-3; D gene uncertain. The CDR3 length is 13 residues. CDR1 is MDHEN and CDR2 is SYDVKM in the germline V gene. The CDR3 here is CASSSPDTGTQYF. The CDR3 bases are TGTGCCAGCAGTTCCCCCGACACCGGTACGCAGTACTTT.

For this clone: A far larger clone is one nucleotide away, so this likely arose from a read error. Given the absence of the conserved phenylalanine or tryptophan at the CDR3 end, a read error is likely. The chain is built from TRBV30 and TRBJ1-4; D is possibly TRBD1 (5 bases). Per the germline V gene, CDR1 is GTSNPN and CDR2 is SVGIG (reference sequence). V lost 2 bases and J lost 10, with 20 bases in between. The CDR3 is 15 amino acids. The CDR3 spells CAWSLSGTSRGKLFL. The CDR3 DNA sequence: TGTGCCTGGAGTCTTTCCGGAACCTCAAGGGGAAAACTGTTTCTT.

The chain links TRBV5-5 to TRBJ2-7, with 9 positions matching TRBD1. The CDR3 totals 16 residues. Germline V gives CDR1 SGHKS, CDR2 YYEKEE (reference sequence). V trimming: 4 bases; J trimming: 2 bases; junction bases outside the gene matches: 10. Here the CDR3 reads CASSDPGTGFAYEQYF. The CDR3 region has the DNA TGTGCCAGCAGCGATCCCGGGACAGGGTTTGCCTACGAGCAGTACTTC.

The rearrangement links TRBV4-1 to TRBJ2-7; TRBD1 matches at 7 bases. The trim removed 2 bases at V and 3 bases at J, leaving 10 bases unmatched. CDR3 length: 16 amino acids. The germline V gene encodes CDR1 MGHRA and CDR2 YSYEKL. The CDR3 DNA follows: TGCGCCAGCAGCCAACAAGTACAGGGGCCCCGCTACGAGCAGTACTTC. Protein product: CASSQQVQGPRYEQYF.